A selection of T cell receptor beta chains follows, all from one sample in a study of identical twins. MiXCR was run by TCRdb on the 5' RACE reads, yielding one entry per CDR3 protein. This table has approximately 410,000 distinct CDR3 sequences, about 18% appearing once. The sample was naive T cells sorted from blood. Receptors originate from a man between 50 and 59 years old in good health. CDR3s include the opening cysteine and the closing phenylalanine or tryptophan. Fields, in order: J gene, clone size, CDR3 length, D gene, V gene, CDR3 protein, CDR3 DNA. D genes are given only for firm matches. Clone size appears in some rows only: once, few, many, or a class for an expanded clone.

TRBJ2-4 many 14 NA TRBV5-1 CASSLGTAKNIQYF TGCGCCAGCAGCTTGGGGACAGCCAAAAACATTCAGTACTTC
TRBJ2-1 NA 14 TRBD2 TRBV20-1 CSAREREGLNEQFF TGCAGTGCTAGGGAGCGGGAGGGCCTCAATGAGCAGTTCTTC
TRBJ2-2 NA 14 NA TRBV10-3 CAISDTPNTGELFF TGTGCCATCAGTGATACACCTAACACCGGGGAGCTGTTTTTT
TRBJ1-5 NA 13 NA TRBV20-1 CSARGFFNQPQHF TGCAGTGCTAGAGGTTTCTTCAATCAGCCCCAGCATTTT
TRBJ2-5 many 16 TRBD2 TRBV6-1 CASSLTGLAGDGTQYF TGTGCCAGCAGCCTCACCGGGCTAGCGGGAGATGGGACCCAGTACTTC
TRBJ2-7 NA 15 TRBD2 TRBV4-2 CASSHLAGGPYEQYF TGTGCCAGCAGCCATTTAGCGGGGGGTCCCTACGAGCAGTACTTC
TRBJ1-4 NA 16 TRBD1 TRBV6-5 CASSYSWTGKNEKLFF TGTGCCAGCAGTTACTCGTGGACAGGGAAGAATGAAAAACTGTTTTTT
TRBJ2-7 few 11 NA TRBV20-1 CSASLEGEQYF TGCAGTGCTAGTCTAGAGGGCGAGCAGTACTTC
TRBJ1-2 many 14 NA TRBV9 CASSVDGRGYGYTF TGTGCCAGCAGCGTAGACGGACGTGGCTATGGCTACACCTTC
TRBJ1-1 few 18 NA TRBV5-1 CASSFSHRPSPQKAEAFF TGCGCCAGCAGCTTCTCCCATCGCCCTTCCCCGCAGAAGGCTGAAGCTTTCTTT
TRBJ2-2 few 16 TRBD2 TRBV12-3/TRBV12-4 CASSPSGGVNTGELFF TGTGCCAGCAGTCCTAGCGGGGGGGTGAACACCGGGGAGCTGTTTTTT
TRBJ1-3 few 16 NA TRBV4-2 CASSALQAFSGNTIYF TGTGCCAGCAGCGCATTACAGGCGTTCTCTGGAAACACCATATATTTT
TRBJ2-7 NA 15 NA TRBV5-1 CASSLPGLLSYEQYF TGCGCCAGCAGCTTACCGGGACTTCTTTCCTACGAGCAGTACTTC
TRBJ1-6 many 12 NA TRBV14 CASSWNNSPLHF TGTGCCAGCAGCTGGAATAATTCACCCCTCCACTTT
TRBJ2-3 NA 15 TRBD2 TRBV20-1 CSASGASGSLDTQYF TGCAGTGCTAGTGGAGCTAGCGGGAGTTTAGATACGCAGTATTTT
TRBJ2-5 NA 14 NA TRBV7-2 CASSWQDVLGAQYF TGTGCCAGCAGCTGGCAGGATGTACTAGGGGCCCAGTACTTC
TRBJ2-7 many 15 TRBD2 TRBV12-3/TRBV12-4 CASSLLAGVNNEQYF TGTGCCAGCAGCCTACTAGCGGGAGTTAACAACGAGCAGTACTTC
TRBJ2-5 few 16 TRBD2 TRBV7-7 CASSRSSGGKVGTQYF TGTGCCAGCAGCCGCTCTAGCGGGGGGAAGGTTGGGACCCAGTACTTC
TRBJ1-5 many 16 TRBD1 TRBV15 CATSRAQGVSNQPQHF TGTGCCACCAGCAGGGCGCAGGGGGTAAGCAATCAGCCCCAGCATTTT
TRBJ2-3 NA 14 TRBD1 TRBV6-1 CASRRDRVSDTQYF TGTGCCAGCAGAAGGGACAGGGTTTCGGATACGCAGTATTTT
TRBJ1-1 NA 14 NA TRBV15 CATSRGQDPNEAFF TGTGCCACCAGCAGAGGACAGGACCCGAATGAAGCTTTCTTT
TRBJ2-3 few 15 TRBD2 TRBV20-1 CSASGSGGTTDTQYF TGCAGTGCTAGCGGCAGCGGGGGGACCACAGATACGCAGTATTTT
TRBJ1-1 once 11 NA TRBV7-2 CASSSWGGAFF TGTGCCAGCAGCTCGTGGGGCGGAGCTTTCTTT
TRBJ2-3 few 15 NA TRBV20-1 CSARGLTVGTDTQYF TGCAGTGCTAGGGGACTGACCGTCGGCACAGATACGCAGTATTTT
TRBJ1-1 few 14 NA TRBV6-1 CASRGDGLNTEAFF TGTGCCAGCAGGGGGGACGGATTAAACACTGAAGCTTTCTTT
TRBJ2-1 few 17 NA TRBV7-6 CASSLVGGVVVYNEQFF TGTGCCAGCAGCTTAGTCGGCGGGGTTGTGGTCTACAATGAGCAGTTCTTC
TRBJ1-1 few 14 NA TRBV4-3 CASSQAQGKTEAFF TGCGCCAGCAGCCAAGCCCAGGGGAAGACCGAAGCTTTCTTT
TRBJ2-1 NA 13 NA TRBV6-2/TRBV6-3 CASSYSGVPGQFF TGTGCCAGCAGTTACTCGGGGGTTCCCGGGCAGTTCTTC
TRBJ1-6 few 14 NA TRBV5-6 CASSGEAENSPLHF TGTGCCAGCAGCGGGGAGGCGGAAAATTCACCCCTCCACTTT
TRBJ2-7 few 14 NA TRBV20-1 CSARVNKTPYEQYF TGCAGTGCTAGAGTCAACAAAACCCCCTACGAGCAGTACTTC
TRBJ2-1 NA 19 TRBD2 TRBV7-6 CASSLFPAGGRSSYNEQFF TGTGCCAGCAGCTTGTTCCCAGCGGGAGGACGAAGCTCCTACAATGAGCAGTTCTTC
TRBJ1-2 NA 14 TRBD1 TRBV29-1 CSVALGQGNYGYTF TGCAGCGTTGCCCTCGGACAGGGAAACTATGGCTACACCTTC
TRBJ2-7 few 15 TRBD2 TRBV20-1 CSARRGLAGVNEQYF TGCAGTGCCAGGAGGGGACTAGCGGGAGTGAACGAGCAGTACTTC
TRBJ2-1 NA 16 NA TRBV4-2 CASSPTGGAPYNEQFF TGTGCCAGCAGCCCTACGGGCGGAGCACCCTACAATGAGCAGTTCTTC
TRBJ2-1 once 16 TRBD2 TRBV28 CASSSLAGAGYNEQFF TGTGCCAGCAGTTCTCTAGCGGGAGCGGGGTACAATGAGCAGTTCTTC
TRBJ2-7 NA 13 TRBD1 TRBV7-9 CASSFQGANEQYF TGTGCCAGCAGCTTCCAGGGGGCGAATGAGCAGTACTTC
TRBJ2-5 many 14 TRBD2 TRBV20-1 CSAIGLAGLGTQYF TGCAGTGCTATAGGACTAGCGGGGCTCGGGACCCAGTACTTC
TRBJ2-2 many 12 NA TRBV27 CASSFGTGELFF TGTGCCAGCAGTTTCGGTACCGGGGAGCTGTTTTTT
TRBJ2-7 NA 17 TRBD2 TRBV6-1 CASTPAGGSGSPYEQYF TGTGCCAGCACACCCGCGGGCGGTAGCGGGTCCCCCTACGAGCAGTACTTC
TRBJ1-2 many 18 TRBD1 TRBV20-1 CSARAWGSPGQGADGYTF TGCAGTGCTAGAGCCTGGGGGTCTCCGGGACAGGGGGCCGATGGCTACACCTTC
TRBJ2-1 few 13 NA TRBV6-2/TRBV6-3 CASSYSTGNEQFF TGTGCCAGCAGTTACTCGACCGGCAATGAGCAGTTCTTC
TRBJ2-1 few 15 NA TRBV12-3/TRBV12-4 CASSSSWESLNEQFF TGTGCCAGCAGTTCATCGTGGGAGTCTCTCAATGAGCAGTTCTTC
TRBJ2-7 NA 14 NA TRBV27 CASSRDSRTYEQYF TGTGCCAGCAGCCGAGATTCCCGTACCTACGAGCAGTACTTC
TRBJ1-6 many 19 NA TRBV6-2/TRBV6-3 CASSYPPGTGSSYNSPLHF TGTGCCAGCAGTTACCCCCCCGGGACTGGGAGCTCCTATAATTCACCCCTCCACTTT
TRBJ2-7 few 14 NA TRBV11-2 CASRDSVHSYEQYF TGTGCCAGCAGAGACAGTGTGCATTCCTACGAGCAGTACTTC
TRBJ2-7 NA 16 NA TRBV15 CATSREVSGAPYEQYF TGTGCCACCAGCAGAGAGGTGAGCGGAGCCCCCTACGAGCAGTACTTC
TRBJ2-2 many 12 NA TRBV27 CASSKNTGELFF TGTGCCAGCAGTAAAAACACCGGGGAGCTGTTTTTT
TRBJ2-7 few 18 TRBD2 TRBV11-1 CASSSKKRGAGSSYEQYF TGTGCCAGCAGCTCAAAGAAGCGGGGGGCCGGGAGCTCCTACGAGCAGTACTTC